The following is a T cell receptor (beta chain) sequence with its context. This clone's antigen is unknown. Within one base of it there is no much larger clone, and no base qualities were kept. The donors were healthy, HIV-negative adults who had no recently reported acute infections or vaccinations. All donors were Caucasian adults living in Nashville, Tennessee, USA. CD4+ T cells were enriched through magnetic negative selection, after which naive cells were positively selected on CD45RA and the remaining negative fraction served as the memory subset. Blood was obtained by leukapheresis, after which PBMCs were separated by Ficoll-Histopaque density gradient centrifugation and cryopreserved in liquid nitrogen vapor phase. Analytical flow cytometry was used to check the purity and quantity of every magnetically sorted T cell population. Genomic DNA was isolated from each sorted fraction and quantified by UV absorbance on a Nanodrop 2000c.

The data are from a study of shared clonotypes between healthy human individuals (dated by TCRdb to 2020 to 2022). About the study as a whole: A couple of women and a few men aged 18 to 49 years were included in the cohort. Leukapheresis yielded between about 0.9 and 9 billion PBMCs per donor. Blood TCR repertoires of about 5 healthy adults were deeply sequenced to estimate repertoire size and the extent of clonotype sharing between individuals. To increase sequencing depth and limit assay-specific biases, TCR repertoire library preparation and sequencing were carried out by different laboratories using diverse techniques. Per donor, three plates each were used for CD4 naive and CD4 memory, two for CD8 naive, and one for CD8 memory. Overall study outcomes, separate from this receptor: Clonotypes shared by all four sorted-subset donors showed higher generation probabilities than non-shared clonotypes. Pairwise subsampling led to the expectation that sequencing depth would affect the degree of clonotype sharing among donors. Naive subsets generally had larger estimated clonotype richness than memory subsets. Even with the large sequencing depth, rarefaction of the sorted-subset datasets indicated that sequencing was incomplete. Sampling was restricted to blood, and TCR repertoires in tissue are likely to differ from TCR repertoires in blood. When a handful of donors were compared, the shared fraction of clonotypes was around 5% for naive CD4, about 4% for naive CD8, 2% to 2.5% for memory CD4, and 0.4% for memory CD8. Because the study included a small number of donors, the genetic and exposure-history diversity represented was limited.

Using the deep immunoSEQ assay, multiplex PCR amplified TCR CDR3 regions from genomic DNA. For each cell subset, the extracted genomic DNA was distributed evenly across all wells of several immunoSEQ 96-well plates, and each plate served as one replicate. For sorted subsets, roughly 200 ng of genomic DNA, equivalent to around 30,000 T cell genomes, went into each replicate PCR. Purified libraries were measured with a Qubit 3.0 fluorometer, size-checked on a Bioanalyzer 2100, and measured again with the KAPA Library Quantification kit. Every immunoSEQ 96-well plate was sequenced on a dedicated single-read 150-cycle Illumina NextSeq 550 flow cell. The original methods were these. Because the immunoSEQ output held only junctional sequences and lacked quality scores, the filtering could not match the filtering applied to full-length reads. To assign V/J genes and CDR3, sequences were annotated using PyIR, a Python wrapper for IgBLAST v1.9, with IMGT germline references. Reads with weak V/J assignments (E-value above 1e-6), missing CDR3, stop codons, out-of-frame junctions, or ambiguous translated residues were removed. A V3J clonotype was defined by an identical inferred V gene, J gene, and CDR3 amino acid sequence. Percentage overlap between repertoires was calculated by dividing the number of shared unique clonotypes by the size of the smaller repertoire. Repertoire richness was assessed with RTK rarefaction, the Chao1 estimator, and Recon v2.1 estimates of unobserved clonotypes. For all TCRbeta clonotypes obtained by the gDNA method from a few donors, generation probabilities were computed with OLGA. The clones in this table, taken by TCRdb from immuneACCESS, are in-frame only. Not every clone is retained; where verified, under half of the shortfall comes from an unresolved V gene, and the cause of the rest is unknown. Clonal size and the V and J genes are those of that table, whereas D and trimming came from the DNA. The sample data list about 2.4 million clones, and around nine tenths of these were observed just once. Together, the top ten hold 0.13% to 0.15% of the sample.

CDR1 and CDR2, looked up from the germline V gene, are SGHAT and FQNNGV. From its cysteine to its phenylalanine, the CDR3 spans 15 amino acids. The read is trimmed to its CDR3 DNA, 45 bases read in frame from base 1. Between the V and J ends, shortened by 5 bases and 2 bases respectively, the junction contains 13 bases. The chain links TRBV11-2 with TRBJ2-1; the D segment could be TRBD1, given 6 matching bases. Sequenced input: naive CD4+ T cells sorted from blood. The cell subset or site label here, explained by the study, means: CD45RA+ positively selected. This receptor was obtained from a man between 18 and 29 years old in good health. The CDR3: CASSTGQLPYNEQFF. The sequenced DNA: TGTGCCAGCAGCACCGGACAGTTGCCCTACAATGAGCAGTTCTTC.